This T cell receptor beta chain was documented in a study of T-cell reconstitution after alpha-beta-depleted transplantation in children (dated by TCRdb to 2016 to 2017). Regarding the complete study: Using TCR repertoire profiling, the study quantitatively followed how T-cell immune reconstitution unfolded in children after TCRalphabeta/CD19-depleted allogeneic hematopoietic cell transplantation. Results and caveats for the whole study, not just this receptor: Over the following months the frequencies of hyperexpanded clones went down, and after one year T-cell counts and TCRbeta diversity were mostly credited to newly produced T cells. In some patients, the high TCRbeta diversity seen at day 60 was put down to recipient T cells and intrathymic progenitors that had survived conditioning. About two months after transplant, the apparently early recovery of alphabetaT-cell counts reportedly depended on just several hundred clones that had expanded rapidly and came from non-depleted graft cells.

Ten or more counts support this clonotype. Its antigen is currently not known. One base away there is no much larger clone; base qualities are not given. V was cut back by 4 bases and J by 1 base, leaving a gap of 4 bases between them. CDR1 is given as MDHEN and CDR2 as SYDVKM, both from the germline V gene. The CDR3 spans 12 residues, from the cysteine through the phenylalanine. Only the CDR3 region is kept as DNA, spanning 36 bases read in frame from base 1. The receptor library was made with PCR. Data came from an Illumina HiSeq 2500. TCR library preparation used molecular barcoding, with unique molecular identifiers applied to normalize quantification of the TCRbeta repertoire. The raw public reads went through TCRdb reprocessing: fastp at Q25, MiXCR clone calling, in-frame beta chains kept. Every entry covers one CDR3 protein and lists the most common genes and DNA from its rows. Here the sample has 140,000 to 150,000 distinct CDR3 sequences; 8.8% occur a single time. Clones ranked in the top ten supply 15% to 20% of the sample.

In the paper's terms, the treatment or condition label means: allogeneic hematopoietic cell transplantation with graft depleted of TCRalphabeta T cells and CD19 B cells. Transplant recipients were children who received TCRalphabeta/CD19-depleted allogeneic hematopoietic cell grafts. This clonotype was sampled from a female patient aged 2-9 years who had a stem cell transplant for congenital amegakaryocytic thrombocytopenia, so the T cells may come from the graft donor. The specimen comprised PBMCs, mostly from graft donor cells, sampled 180 days after TCRalphabeta/CD19-depleted stem cell transplant. The V and J genes are TRBV28 and TRBJ1-1; no D gene can be assigned with confidence. CDR3 protein: CASSSGNTEAFF. The bases read TGTGCCAGCAGTTCCGGGAACACTGAAGCTTTCTTT.